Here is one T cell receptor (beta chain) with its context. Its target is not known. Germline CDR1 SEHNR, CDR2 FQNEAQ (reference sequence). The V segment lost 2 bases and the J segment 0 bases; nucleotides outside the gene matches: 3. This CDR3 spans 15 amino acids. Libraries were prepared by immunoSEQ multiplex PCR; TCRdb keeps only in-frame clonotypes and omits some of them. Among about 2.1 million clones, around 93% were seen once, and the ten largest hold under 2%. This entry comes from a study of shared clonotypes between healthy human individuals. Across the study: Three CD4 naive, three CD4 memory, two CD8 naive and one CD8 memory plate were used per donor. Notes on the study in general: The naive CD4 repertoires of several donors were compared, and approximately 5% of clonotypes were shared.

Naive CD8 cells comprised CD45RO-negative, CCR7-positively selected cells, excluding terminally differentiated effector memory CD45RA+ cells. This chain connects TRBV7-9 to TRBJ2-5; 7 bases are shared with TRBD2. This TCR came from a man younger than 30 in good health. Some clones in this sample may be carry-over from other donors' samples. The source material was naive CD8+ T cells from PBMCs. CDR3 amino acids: CASSLRLADQETQYF. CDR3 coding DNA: TGTGCCAGCAGCTTACGGCTAGCGGACCAAGAGACCCAGTACTTC. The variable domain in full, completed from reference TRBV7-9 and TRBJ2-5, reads DTGVSQNPRHKITKRGQNVTFRCDPISEHNRLYWYRQTLGQGPEFLTYFQNEAQLEKSRLLSDRFSAERPKGSFSTLEIQRTEQGDSAMYLCASSLRLADQETQYFGPGTRLLVL.